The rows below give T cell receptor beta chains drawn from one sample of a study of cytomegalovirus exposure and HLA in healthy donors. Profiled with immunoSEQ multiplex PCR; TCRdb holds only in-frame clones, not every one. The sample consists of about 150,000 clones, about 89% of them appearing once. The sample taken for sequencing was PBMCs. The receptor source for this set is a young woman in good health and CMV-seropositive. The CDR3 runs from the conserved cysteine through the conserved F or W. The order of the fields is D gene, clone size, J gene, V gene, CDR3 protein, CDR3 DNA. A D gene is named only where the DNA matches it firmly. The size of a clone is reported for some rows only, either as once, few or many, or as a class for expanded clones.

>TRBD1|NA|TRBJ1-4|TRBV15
CATSREGYSGGEKLFF
TGTGCCACCAGCAGAGAGGGGTATTCAGGGGGCGAAAAACTGTTTTTT
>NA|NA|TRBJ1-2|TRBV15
CATSRDRGSYGYTF
TGTGCCACCAGCAGAGATCGGGGGAGCTATGGCTACACCTTC
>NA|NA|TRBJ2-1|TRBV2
CATTLGRYNEQFF
TGTGCCACCACTTTGGGCCGGTACAATGAGCAGTTCTTC
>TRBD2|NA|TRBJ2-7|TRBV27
CARTSGRESSYEQYF
TGTGCCAGGACTAGCGGGAGGGAGAGCTCCTACGAGCAGTACTTC
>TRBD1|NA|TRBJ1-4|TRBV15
CATSRPGTGEKLFF
TGTGCCACCAGCAGACCCGGGACAGGGGAAAAACTGTTTTTT
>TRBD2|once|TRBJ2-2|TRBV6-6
CASSYPSGSTGELFF
TGTGCCAGCAGTTATCCTAGCGGGAGCACCGGGGAGCTGTTTTTT
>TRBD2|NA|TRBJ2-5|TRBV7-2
CASSPRLAGGGETQYF
TGTGCCAGCAGCCCTAGACTAGCGGGAGGGGGGGAGACCCAGTACTTC
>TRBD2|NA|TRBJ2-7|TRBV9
CASSVGPGLAGGTYEQYF
TGTGCCAGCAGCGTAGGCCCAGGACTAGCGGGAGGAACCTACGAGCAGTACTTC
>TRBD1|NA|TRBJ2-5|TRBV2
CASKTGGQETQYF
TGTGCCAGCAAAACAGGGGGCCAAGAGACCCAGTACTTC
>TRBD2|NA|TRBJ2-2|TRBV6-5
CASTLRGGNGELFF
TGTGCCAGCACCTTGCGGGGGGGGAACGGGGAGCTGTTTTTT
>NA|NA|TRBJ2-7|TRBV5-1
CASSLDTFSSYEQYF
TGCGCCAGCAGCTTGGATACATTCTCCTCCTACGAGCAGTACTTC
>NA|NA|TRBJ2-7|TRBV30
CAWSRPSSYEQYF
TGTGCCTGGAGTCGTCCTTCCTCCTACGAGCAGTACTTC
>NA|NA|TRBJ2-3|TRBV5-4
CASSLGSSRADTQYF
TGTGCCAGCAGCTTGGGGTCCTCGAGGGCAGATACGCAGTATTTT
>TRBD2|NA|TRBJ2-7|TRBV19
CASSITGTSSFSYEQYF
TGTGCCAGTAGTATAACCGGGACTAGCTCATTCTCCTACGAGCAGTACTTC
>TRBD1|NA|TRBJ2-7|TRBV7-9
CASSFLGVGGTGTEQYF
TGTGCCAGCAGCTTCTTGGGGGTTGGTGGGACAGGGACCGAGCAGTACTTC
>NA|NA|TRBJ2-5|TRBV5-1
CASSLRGHTQETQYF
TGCGCCAGCAGCTTGAGGGGACATACTCAAGAGACCCAGTACTTC
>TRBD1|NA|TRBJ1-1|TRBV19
CASSPDRTMTAFF
TGTGCCAGTAGCCCGGACAGGACAATGACAGCTTTCTTT
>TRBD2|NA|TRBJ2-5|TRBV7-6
CASSLPLAGIQETQYF
TGTGCCAGCAGCTTACCCCTAGCGGGCATCCAAGAGACCCAGTACTTC
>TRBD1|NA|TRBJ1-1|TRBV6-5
CASSYSGTGLTEAFF
TGTGCCAGCAGTTACTCCGGGACAGGGTTGACTGAAGCTTTCTTT
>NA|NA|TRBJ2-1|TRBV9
CASSVGSNNEQFF
TGTGCCAGCAGCGTAGGGAGTAACAATGAGCAGTTCTTC
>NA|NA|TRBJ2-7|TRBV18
CASSTDSYEQYF
TGTGCCAGCTCAACGGACAGCTACGAGCAGTACTTC
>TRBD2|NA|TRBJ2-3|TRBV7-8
CASSLEWGLTSGGTDTQYF
TGTGCCAGCAGCTTAGAGTGGGGTCTGACTAGCGGTGGCACAGATACGCAGTATTTT
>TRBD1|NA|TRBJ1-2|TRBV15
CATLKPGGDYGYTF
TGTGCCACCTTAAAACCAGGGGGCGACTATGGCTACACCTTC
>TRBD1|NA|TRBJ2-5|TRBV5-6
CASSLVGTEETQYF
TGTGCCAGCAGCTTGGTGGGGACAGAAGAGACCCAGTACTTC